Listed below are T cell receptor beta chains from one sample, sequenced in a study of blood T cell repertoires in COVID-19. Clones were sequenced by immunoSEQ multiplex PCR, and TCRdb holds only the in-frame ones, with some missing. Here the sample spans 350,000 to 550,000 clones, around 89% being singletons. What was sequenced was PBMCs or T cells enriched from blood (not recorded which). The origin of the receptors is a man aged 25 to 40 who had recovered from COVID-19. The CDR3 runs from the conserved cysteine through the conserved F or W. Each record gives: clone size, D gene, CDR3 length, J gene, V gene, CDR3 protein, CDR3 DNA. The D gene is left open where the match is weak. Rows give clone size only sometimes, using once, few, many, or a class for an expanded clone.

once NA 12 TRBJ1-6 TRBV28 CASTTTHSPLHF TGTGCCAGTACGACGACACATTCACCCCTCCACTTT
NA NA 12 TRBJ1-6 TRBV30 CAWITPGGPLHF TGTGCCTGGATAACCCCCGGGGGACCCCTCCACTTT
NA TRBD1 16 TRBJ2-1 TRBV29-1 CSVGIGTGGNRDEQFF TGCAGCGTTGGAATAGGGACAGGAGGGAATAGGGATGAGCAGTTCTTC
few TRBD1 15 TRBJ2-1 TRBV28 CASGTGTGGVREQFF TGTGCCAGTGGGACCGGGACAGGGGGTGTCCGAGAGCAGTTCTTC
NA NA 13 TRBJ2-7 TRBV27 CASSLAARAEQYF TGTGCCAGCAGTTTAGCGGCCAGGGCCGAGCAGTACTTC
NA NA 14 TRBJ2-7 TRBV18 CASSGPSVGYEQYF TGTGCCAGCTCAGGGCCCTCCGTGGGCTACGAGCAGTACTTC
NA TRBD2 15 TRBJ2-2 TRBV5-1 CASSPGLGDTGELFF TGCGCCAGCAGCCCGGGACTAGGGGACACCGGGGAGCTGTTTTTT
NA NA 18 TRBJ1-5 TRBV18 CASSPEGQGSGGNQPQHF TGTGCCAGCTCTCCTGAAGGGCAGGGGAGTGGAGGCAATCAGCCCCAGCATTTT
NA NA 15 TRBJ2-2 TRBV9 CASSVVAVNTGELFF TGTGCCAGCAGCGTAGTGGCGGTTAACACCGGGGAGCTGTTTTTT
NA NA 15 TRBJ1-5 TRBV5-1 CASRVGQGSNQPQHF TGCGCCAGCAGGGTAGGGCAGGGTAGCAATCAGCCCCAGCATTTT
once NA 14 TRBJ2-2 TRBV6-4 CASSSTGNTGELFF TGTGCCAGCAGTTCTACAGGAAACACCGGGGAGCTGTTTTTT
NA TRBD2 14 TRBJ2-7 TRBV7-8 CASSPGAGGNEQYF TGTGCCAGCAGCCCTGGAGCGGGAGGGAACGAGCAGTACTTC
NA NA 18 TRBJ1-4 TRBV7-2 CASSLDRRGGMGKEKLFF TGTGCCAGCAGCTTAGACCGTCGGGGGGGTATGGGAAAAGAAAAACTGTTTTTT
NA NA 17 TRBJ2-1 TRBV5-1 CASSLAAVISSYNEQFF TGCGCCAGCAGCTTGGCCGCGGTTATCAGCTCCTACAATGAGCAGTTCTTC
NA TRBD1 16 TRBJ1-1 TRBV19 CASSIRTGGADTEAFF TGTGCCAGTAGTATACGGACAGGGGGCGCGGACACTGAAGCTTTCTTT
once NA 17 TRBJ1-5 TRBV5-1 CASSRTEEVYSNQPQHF TGCGCCAGCAGCCGGACAGAGGAGGTTTATAGCAATCAGCCCCAGCATTTT
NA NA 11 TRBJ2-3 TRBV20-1 CSAEKADTQYF TGCAGTGCAGAGAAAGCAGATACGCAGTATTTT
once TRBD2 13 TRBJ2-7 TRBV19 CASSFQRDREQYF TGTGCCAGTAGTTTCCAGCGGGATAGGGAGCAGTACTTC
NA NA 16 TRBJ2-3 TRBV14 CASSHTIAASTDTQYF TGTGCCAGCAGCCATACCATAGCGGCTAGCACAGATACGCAGTATTTT
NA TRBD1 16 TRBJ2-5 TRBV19 CASSPAGQGARETQYF TGTGCCAGTAGCCCTGCGGGACAGGGGGCTCGAGAGACCCAGTACTTC
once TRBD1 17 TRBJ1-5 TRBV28 CASMDREKIYSNQPQHF TGTGCCAGCATGGACAGGGAAAAGATTTATAGCAATCAGCCCCAGCATTTT
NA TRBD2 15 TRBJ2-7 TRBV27 CASSSPSGGAGEQYF TGTGCCAGCAGTTCCCCGTCGGGGGGGGCCGGGGAGCAGTACTTC
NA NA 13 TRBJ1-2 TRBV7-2 CASSLPQNYGYTF TGTGCCAGCAGCTTACCGCAGAACTATGGCTACACCTTC
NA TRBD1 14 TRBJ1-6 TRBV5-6 CASSQATGRTPLHF TGTGCCAGCAGTCAAGCGACAGGGCGTACACCCCTCCACTTT
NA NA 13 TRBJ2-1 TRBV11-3 CASSLDIASEQFF TGTGCCAGCAGCTTAGATATTGCGTCTGAGCAGTTCTTC
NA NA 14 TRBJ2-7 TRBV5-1 CASSSDLGRYEQYF TGCGCCAGCAGCTCTGACCTGGGGCGTTACGAGCAGTACTTC
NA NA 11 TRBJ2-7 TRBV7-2 CASSLTYEQYF TGTGCCAGCAGCTTAACATACGAGCAGTACTTC
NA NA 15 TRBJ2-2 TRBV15 CATSRGRTNTGELFF TGTGCCACCAGCAGAGGGCGGACGAACACCGGGGAGCTGTTTTTT
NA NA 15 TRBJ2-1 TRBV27 CASSLSPGRRDEQFF TGTGCCAGCAGTCTTTCCCCGGGTCGTCGGGATGAGCAGTTCTTC
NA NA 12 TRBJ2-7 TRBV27 CASSADAYEQYF TGTGCCAGCAGCGCGGATGCCTACGAGCAGTACTTC
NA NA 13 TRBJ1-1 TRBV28 CASMSGMNTEAFF TGTGCCAGCATGTCCGGGATGAACACTGAAGCTTTCTTT
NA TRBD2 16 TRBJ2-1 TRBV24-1 CATSDLGLAGYNEQFF TGTGCCACCAGTGATTTGGGACTAGCGGGTTACAATGAGCAGTTCTTC
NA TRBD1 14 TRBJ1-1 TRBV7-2 CASSSDRVLTEAFF TGTGCCAGCAGCTCGGACAGGGTTTTGACTGAAGCTTTCTTT
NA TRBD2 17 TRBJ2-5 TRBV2 CASSGLAGGSPQETQYF TGTGCCAGCAGTGGACTAGCGGGAGGCTCCCCCCAAGAGACCCAGTACTTC
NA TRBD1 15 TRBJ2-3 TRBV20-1 CSASSGTGFADTQYF TGCAGTGCTAGTTCCGGGACAGGGTTCGCAGATACGCAGTATTTT
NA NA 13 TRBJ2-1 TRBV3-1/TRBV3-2 CASSPSRGNEQFF TGTGCCAGCAGCCCCTCCCGGGGCAATGAGCAGTTCTTC
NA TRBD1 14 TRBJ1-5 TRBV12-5 CASGRTGGGQPQHF TGTGCTAGTGGTCGGACAGGGGGAGGGCAGCCCCAGCATTTT
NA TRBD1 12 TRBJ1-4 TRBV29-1 CSVGRQGEKLFF TGCAGCGTGGGGAGACAGGGGGAAAAACTGTTTTTT
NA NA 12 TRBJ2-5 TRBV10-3 CAISEPRETQYF TGTGCCATCAGTGAGCCTAGAGAGACCCAGTACTTC
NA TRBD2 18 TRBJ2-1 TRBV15 CATSSPRLAGGWDNEQFF TGTGCCACCAGCAGCCCCCGACTAGCGGGTGGGTGGGACAATGAGCAGTTCTTC
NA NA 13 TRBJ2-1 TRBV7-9 CASSPAGVNEQFF TGTGCCAGCAGCCCCGCTGGAGTCAATGAGCAGTTCTTC
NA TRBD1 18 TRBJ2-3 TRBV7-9 CASSSSMGTGDTTDTQYF TGTGCCAGCAGCTCTAGTATGGGGACAGGCGATACCACAGATACGCAGTATTTT
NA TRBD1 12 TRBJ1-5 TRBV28 CASRDRNQPQHF TGTGCCAGCAGGGACAGGAATCAGCCCCAGCATTTT
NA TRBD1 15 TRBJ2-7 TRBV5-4 CASSALQGIESEQYF TGTGCCAGCAGCGCACTACAGGGGATCGAGAGCGAGCAGTACTTC
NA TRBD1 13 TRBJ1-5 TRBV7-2 CAKSGQGYQPQHF TGTGCCAAGTCGGGACAGGGCTATCAGCCCCAGCATTTT
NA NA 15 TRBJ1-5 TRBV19 CASSILAGSNQPQHF TGTGCCAGTAGTATTCTCGCAGGTAGCAATCAGCCCCAGCATTTT
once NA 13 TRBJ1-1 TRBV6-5 CASVPGVNTEAFF TGTGCCAGCGTCCCTGGAGTGAACACTGAAGCTTTCTTT
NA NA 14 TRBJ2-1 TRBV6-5 CASSLDSPYNEQFF TGTGCCAGCAGTTTGGACAGCCCTTACAATGAGCAGTTCTTC
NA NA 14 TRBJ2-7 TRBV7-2 CASSFGTVEGEQYF TGTGCCAGCAGCTTCGGAACAGTTGAAGGCGAGCAGTACTTC
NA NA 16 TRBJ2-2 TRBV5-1 CASSLAELHNTGELFF TGCGCCAGCAGCTTGGCCGAACTTCACAACACCGGGGAGCTGTTTTTT
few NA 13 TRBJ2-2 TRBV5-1 CASSTGNTGELFF TGCGCCAGCAGCACCGGGAACACCGGGGAGCTGTTTTTT
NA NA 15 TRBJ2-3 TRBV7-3 CASSLAGWVTDTQYF TGTGCCAGCAGCTTAGCGGGGTGGGTTACAGATACGCAGTATTTT
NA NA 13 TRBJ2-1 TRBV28 CASSFLEGNEQFF TGTGCCAGCAGTTTCCTAGAAGGTAATGAGCAGTTCTTC
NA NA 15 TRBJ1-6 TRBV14 CASSQYRVPLSPLHF TGTGCCAGCAGCCAATACAGGGTTCCACTTTCACCCCTCCACTTT
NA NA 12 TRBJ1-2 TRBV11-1 CASSLEGNGYTF TGTGCCAGCAGCTTAGAGGGGAATGGCTACACCTTC
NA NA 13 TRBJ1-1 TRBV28 CASSTTGLGEAFF TGTGCCAGCAGCACCACAGGCCTGGGAGAAGCTTTCTTT